One and the same sample provided the 28 T cell receptor beta chains below, sequenced in a study of technical replicates of blood from a handful of donors. Assay: immunoSEQ multiplex PCR; the TCRdb copy retains only in-frame clones and omits some. This table holds approximately 76,000 clones, 65% to 90% found once. Material: PBMCs. These receptors were collected from a human donor in good health. Some clones in this sample may be carry-over from other donors' samples.

The V call is TRBV10-3, the J call TRBJ1-6; tentative D call: TRBD1 (6 bases). Trimming shortened V by 0 bases and J by 10 bases, and 13 bases separated the two germline ends. The CDR3 runs to 15 residues. Per the germline V gene, CDR1 is ENHRY and CDR2 is SYGVKD. DNA of the CDR3: TGTGCCATCAGTGAGTCAGGGGGGGAGAGATCACCCCTCCACTTT. It translates to CAISESGGERSPLHF.

V gene TRBV21-1 combines with J gene TRBJ1-1. TRBV21-1 is assigned pseudogene status. This CDR3 has 13 amino acids. The CDR3 bases are TGTGCCAGCAGCTATGGGGAGGGGAGTGAAGCTTTCTTT. Translation gives CASSYGEGSEAFF.

The chain carries TRBV18 and TRBJ2-1; D not resolved. Germline CDR1 KGHSH, CDR2 LQKENI. The CDR3 length is 11 residues. The V end lost 5 bases, the J end lost 6 bases, and 5 bases lay between the germline ends. DNA of the CDR3: TGTGCCAGCTCAACGGTCAATGAGCAGTTCTTC. Translating gives CASSTVNEQFF.

About this clone: At one end the junction does not follow the germline gene, possibly because of a read error. The rearrangement joins TRBV15 to TRBJ2-3; 7 bases fit TRBD1. The length of the CDR3 is 17 residues. Germline V lookup: CDR1 LNHNV, CDR2 YYDKDF (reference sequence). In DNA, the CDR3 is TGTGCCACCAACAGAGCTGGGACAGCACTCTTTACAGATACGCAGTATTTT. This translates into CATNRAGTALFTDTQYF.

The chain recombines TRBV6-5 with TRBJ2-7; tentatively, D is TRBD2 (6 bases). Germline values: CDR1 MNHEY, CDR2 SVGAGI. The length of the CDR3 is 15 residues. V gave up 0 bases and J gave up 4 bases, with 13 bases separating them. The chain's CDR3 is CASSYSGTPRYEQYF. The CDR3 DNA reads TGTGCCAGCAGTTACTCCGGGACTCCCCGTTACGAGCAGTACTTC.

This clone came up a few times. V and J are TRBV6-1 and TRBJ2-7; tentative D call: TRBD2 (6 bases). The CDR3 is 16 amino acids. The germline V gene has CDR1 MNHNS and CDR2 SASEGT. V was shortened by 2 bases and J by 1 base, with 15 bases between the two germline ends. The CDR3 sequence: CASSESWGTGSYEQYF. In DNA, the CDR3 is TGTGCCAGCAGTGAATCGTGGGGGACTGGGTCCTACGAGCAGTACTTC.

The V and J genes are TRBV7-8 and TRBJ2-1; D is uncertain. Trimming stripped 5 bases from V and 7 bases from J, with 12 bases between. The CDR3 spans 13 residues. Germline values: CDR1 SGHVS, CDR2 FQNEAQ. As DNA, the CDR3 is TGTGCCAGCAGCCCCAACCCGCGGAATGAGCAGTTCTTC. Its translation: CASSPNPRNEQFF.

This chain links TRBV2 with TRBJ2-2; TRBD2 matches 10 bases. The germline V gene has CDR1 SNHLY and CDR2 FYNNEI. The CDR3 has 15 amino acids. V lost 4 bases to trimming and J lost 1 base; unmatched junction nucleotides: 0. CDR3 in amino acids: CASSGLAGNTGELFF. The CDR3 DNA is TGTGCCAGCAGTGGACTAGCGGGGAACACCGGGGAGCTGTTTTTT.

The V call is TRBV7-9, the J call TRBJ2-7, with D perhaps matching TRBD2 (6 bases). CDR1 is SEHNR, CDR2 FQNEAQ, per germline (reference sequence). CDR3 length: 14 amino acids. Trimming pared 4 bases from V and 4 bases from J, leaving 14 bases between. For the CDR3, the DNA is TGTGCCAGCAGCTCCCGGGACTTAGCTTACGAGCAGTACTTC. Protein: CASSSRDLAYEQYF.

The chain couples TRBV6-6 to TRBJ2-6; possibly TRBD2 for D (5 bases). Germline V gene data show CDR1 as MNHNY and CDR2 as SVGAGI (reference sequence). Trimming shortened V by 6 bases and J by 0 bases, and 12 bases separated the two germline ends. The CDR3 loop spans 16 amino acids. CDR3: CASSLIRGSGANVLTF. DNA of the CDR3: TGTGCCAGCAGCCTTATACGGGGCTCTGGGGCCAACGTCCTGACTTTC.

This rearrangement joins TRBV9 to TRBJ1-1; the D is unclear. The germline V and J ends were trimmed by 1 base and 3 bases, with 13 bases remaining between them. Looked up from germline, CDR1 is SGDLS and CDR2 is YYNGEE. This CDR3 region has 15 residues. The CDR3 here is CASSVRQQPDTEAFF. Written as DNA, the CDR3 is TGTGCCAGCAGCGTACGCCAACAGCCAGACACTGAAGCTTTCTTT.

The chain joins TRBV5-1 to TRBJ2-5; D is undetermined. V gave up 4 bases and J gave up 2 bases, with 12 bases separating them. Germline V lookup: CDR1 SGHRS, CDR2 YFSETQ. The CDR3 totals 14 residues. This CDR3 is CASSIPDMQETQYF. Here the CDR3 DNA reads TGCGCCAGCAGCATCCCAGACATGCAAGAGACCCAGTACTTC.

The chain combines TRBV7-2 with TRBJ2-7; D not certain. From germline, CDR1 is SGHTA and CDR2 FQGNSA. Trimming pared 5 bases from V and 1 base from J, leaving 12 bases between. This CDR3 has 14 amino acids. Written as DNA, the CDR3 is TGTGCCAGCAGCCCCGAGGCGGCTTCCTACGAGCAGTACTTC. Translated: CASSPEAASYEQYF. Using reference TRBV7-2 and TRBJ2-7 for the parts outside the CDR3, the full variable domain is GAGVSQSPSNKVTEKGKDVELRCDPISGHTALYWYRQSLGQGLEFLIYFQGNSAPDKSGLPSDRFSAERTGGSVSTLTIQRTQQEDSAVYLCASSPEAASYEQYFGPGTRLTVT.

J is TRBJ1-6 and V is TRBV5-1, with D possibly matching TRBD1 (5 bases). With 4 bases removed from V and 5 bases from J, the gap between germline ends came to 10 bases. The germline gives CDR1 SGHRS, CDR2 YFSETQ. CDR3 length equals 14 residues. Here the CDR3 DNA reads TGCGCCAGCAGCCTCCAGGGCAATAATTCACCCCTCCACTTT. Its protein product is CASSLQGNNSPLHF.

This chain links TRBV11-3 with TRBJ2-1; 7 nucleotides line up with TRBD2. Trimming took 3 bases from V and 5 from J; bases not matched to a gene: 10. The CDR3 spans 16 residues. CDR1 SGHNT and CDR2 YENEEA come from the germline V gene. This CDR3 is CASSLGGGLADNEQFF. CDR3 coding DNA: TGTGCCAGCAGCTTGGGGGGAGGCCTAGCGGACAATGAGCAGTTCTTC. Filled out from reference TRBV11-3 and TRBJ2-1, the complete variable domain reads EAGVVQSPRYKIIEKKQPVAFWCNPISGHNTLYWYLQNLGQGPELLIRYENEEAVDDSQLPKDRFSAERLKGVDSTLKIQPAELGDSAVYLCASSLGGGLADNEQFFGPGTRLTVL.

The chain's CDR3 is CASSVGLRGFQETQYF. DNA of the CDR3: TGTGCCAGCAGCGTCGGTTTGCGGGGTTTCCAAGAGACCCAGTACTTC. The rearrangement uses TRBV7-3 and TRBJ2-5, with D possibly matching TRBD2 (6 bases). The V and J ends lost 5 bases and 1 base respectively, with 17 bases between them. This CDR3 spans 16 amino acids. CDR1 is SGHTA, CDR2 FQGTGA, per germline.

This chain uses TRBV5-6 with TRBJ2-7, with D perhaps matching TRBD2 (7 bases). This CDR3 is 12 amino acids long. CDR1 is SGHDT, CDR2 YYEEEE, per germline. Trimming removed 5 bases from V and 7 bases from J, with 13 bases in between. CDR3 in amino acids: CASSGGGREQYF. CDR3 sequence (DNA): TGTGCCAGCAGTGGGGGGGGGCGTGAGCAGTACTTC. The full variable domain, rest sourced from reference TRBV5-6 and TRBJ2-7, is DAGVTQSPTHLIKTRGQQVTLRCSPKSGHDTVSWYQQALGQGPQFIFQYYEEEERQRGNFPDRFSGHQFPNYSSELNVNALLLGDSALYLCASSGGGREQYFGPGTRLTVT.

The V call is TRBV19, the J call TRBJ1-5, with 7 positions matching TRBD1. Germline V CDR1 and CDR2: LNHDA, SQIVND (reference sequence). The CDR3 is made up of 14 amino acids. V lost 3 bases to trimming and J lost 7 bases; unmatched junction nucleotides: 6. The CDR3 reads CASSIVHRGQPQHF. In DNA, the CDR3 is TGTGCCAGTAGTATTGTGCACAGGGGACAGCCCCAGCATTTT.

This sequence joins TRBV19 and TRBJ1-1; D remains ambiguous. V lost 5 bases and J 6 bases, leaving 22 bases between the germline ends. This CDR3 spans 16 amino acids. From germline, CDR1 is LNHDA and CDR2 SQIVND (reference sequence). CDR3 nucleotides: TGTGCCAGTAGTGACCCGCGGCAGGCGGGTTCGGCTGAAGCTTTCTTT. It encodes CASSDPRQAGSAEAFF.

The chain uses TRBV7-2 and TRBJ2-5, with 7 bases that match TRBD2. CDR3 length equals 15 residues. V dropped 2 bases and J dropped 5; count of bases not matched to a gene: 8. The germline V gene encodes CDR1 SGHTA and CDR2 FQGNSA. CDR3 in DNA: TGTGCCAGCAGCTTATATAGCGGGCCGACGGAGACCCAGTACTTC. This sequence encodes CASSLYSGPTETQYF.

This clone was seen a single time. The chain is built from TRBV5-4 and TRBJ2-1, with TRBD2 matching over 10 bases. Per germline, CDR1 SGHNT and CDR2 YYREEE (reference sequence). CDR3 length equals 15 residues. Trimming took 2 bases from V and 7 from J; bases not matched to a gene: 6. The CDR3: CASSLSGLAKNEQFF. Here the CDR3 DNA reads TGTGCCAGCAGCTTATCGGGACTAGCGAAGAATGAGCAGTTCTTC.

This clone was seen only a few times. V usage is TRBV4-3 and J usage is TRBJ2-2; D might be TRBD1 (6 bases). The CDR3 extends over 16 amino acids. Germline CDR1 reads LGHNA; CDR2 reads YSLEER. V was shortened by 6 bases and J by 0 bases, with 14 bases between the two germline ends. The DNA for the CDR3 is TGCGCCAGCAGTCCCGGTGGGGGCGCGAACACCGGGGAGCTGTTTTTT. Amino acids: CASSPGGGANTGELFF.

This chain links TRBV5-4 with TRBJ1-2, with 7 nucleotides matching TRBD1. V shed 0 bases and J 8 bases; nucleotides not matched to a gene: 7. CDR1 is SGHNT and CDR2 is YYREEE in the germline V gene (reference sequence). This CDR3 is 14 amino acids long. The CDR3 nucleotides are TGTGCCAGCAGCTTGGGGACAGGATCTTGGGGCTACACCTTC. It is translated as CASSLGTGSWGYTF.

The J gene is TRBJ1-1, the V gene TRBV29-1, with 9 bases aligning to TRBD1. The CDR3 has 16 amino acids. V lost 4 bases and J lost 5; bases outside the gene matches: 14. CDR1 is SQVTM and CDR2 is ANQGSEA in the germline V gene. Written as DNA, the CDR3 is TGCAGCGTTGCTCTTCCCGGGACAGGGCTTCGGACTGAAGCTTTCTTT. Translated, it gives CSVALPGTGLRTEAFF. The full variable domain, completed using reference TRBV29-1 and TRBJ1-1, is SAVISQKPSRDICQRGTSLTIQCQVDSQVTMMFWYRQQPGQSLTLIATANQGSEATYESGFVIDKFPISRPNLTFSTLTVSNMSPEDSSIYLCSVALPGTGLRTEAFFGQGTRLTVV.

CDR3 coding DNA: TGTGCCAGTAGTCAACTCGGGGTCTACGAGCAGTACTTC. It is translated as CASSQLGVYEQYF. The chain combines TRBV19 with TRBJ2-7; a possible D gene is TRBD2 (5 bases). The germline V gene has CDR1 LNHDA and CDR2 SQIVND (reference sequence). The length of the CDR3 is 13 residues. With 5 bases removed from V and 3 bases from J, the gap between germline ends came to 11 bases.

The V and J genes are TRBV28 and TRBJ1-2; TRBD1 aligns across 8 bases. Trimming removed 10 bases from V and 1 base from J; junction bases left unmatched: 5. There are 13 residues in the CDR3. Germline loops: CDR1 MDHEN, CDR2 SYDVKM. CDR3 DNA sequence: TGTGCCACCGAGACAGGGGTTAACTATGGCTACACCTTC. Translating it yields CATETGVNYGYTF.

V and J are TRBV7-4 and TRBJ1-5; D call uncertain. The germline V gene encodes CDR1 SGHVT and CDR2 SQSDAQ. With 9 bases removed from V and 3 bases from J, the gap between germline ends came to 15 bases. This CDR3 comprises 14 residues. CDR3 bases: TGTGCCAGACTTCCGGGTAAACTCAATCAGCCCCAGCATTTT. This translates into CARLPGKLNQPQHF. The full variable domain, rest sourced from reference TRBV7-4 and TRBJ1-5, is GAGVSQSPRYKVAKRGRDVALRCDSISGHVTLYWYRQTLGQGSEVLTYSQSDAQRDKSGRPSGRFSAERPERSVSTLKIQRTEQGDSAVYLCARLPGKLNQPQHFGDGTRLSIL.

The V gene is TRBV7-2, the J gene TRBJ2-7, with D perhaps matching TRBD1 (5 bases). V was pared by 0 bases and J by 5 bases, with 11 bases between. There are 14 residues in the CDR3. Germline values: CDR1 SGHTA, CDR2 FQGNSA. The CDR3 is CASSLAGDFNEQYF. Here the CDR3 DNA reads TGTGCCAGCAGCTTAGCAGGGGATTTCAACGAGCAGTACTTC.